This T cell receptor beta chain was captured in a study of blood T cell repertoires in COVID-19. Study at large: The United States, Italy and Spain supplied acute and convalescent COVID-19 samples.

Method: immunoSEQ multiplex PCR; TCRdb's copy keeps in-frame clones and lacks some. The sample shows 95,000 to 110,000 clones, around nine tenths of them seen only once. The germline V gene encodes CDR1 SGHVS and CDR2 FQNEAQ. The CDR3 has 15 residues. The J segment lost 9 bases and the V segment lost 1 base, leaving 7 bases of the junction unmatched. This receptor was obtained from a woman of 80 years or more in a cohort sampled during active COVID-19. The sample was peripheral blood. This chain links TRBV7-8 with TRBJ1-5; 9 bases match TRBD1. The CDR3 spells CASSLGAGQGVPQHF. DNA for the CDR3: TGTGCCAGCAGCTTAGGAGCGGGACAGGGTGTGCCCCAGCATTTT. Based on the CDR3 plus reference TRBV7-8 and TRBJ1-5, the full variable domain is GAGVSQSPRYKVAKRGQDVALRCDPISGHVSLFWYQQALGQGPEFLTYFQNEAQLDKSGLPSDRFFAERPEGSVSTLKIQRTQQEDSAVYLCASSLGAGQGVPQHFGDGTRLSIL.